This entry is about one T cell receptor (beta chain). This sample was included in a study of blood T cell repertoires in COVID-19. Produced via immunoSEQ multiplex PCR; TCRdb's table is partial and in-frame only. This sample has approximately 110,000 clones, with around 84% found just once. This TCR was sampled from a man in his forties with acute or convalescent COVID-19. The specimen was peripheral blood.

The CDR3 loop reads CASSVGTGGDPGGNYGYTF. The CDR3 DNA follows: TGTGCCAGCAGCGTAGGTACAGGGGGCGACCCAGGTGGGAACTATGGCTACACCTTC. V gene TRBV9 combines with J gene TRBJ1-2, with 9 bases fitting TRBD1. There are 19 residues in the CDR3. Germline loops: CDR1 SGDLS, CDR2 YYNGEE. V lost 0 bases to trimming and J lost 2 bases; unmatched junction nucleotides: 14.